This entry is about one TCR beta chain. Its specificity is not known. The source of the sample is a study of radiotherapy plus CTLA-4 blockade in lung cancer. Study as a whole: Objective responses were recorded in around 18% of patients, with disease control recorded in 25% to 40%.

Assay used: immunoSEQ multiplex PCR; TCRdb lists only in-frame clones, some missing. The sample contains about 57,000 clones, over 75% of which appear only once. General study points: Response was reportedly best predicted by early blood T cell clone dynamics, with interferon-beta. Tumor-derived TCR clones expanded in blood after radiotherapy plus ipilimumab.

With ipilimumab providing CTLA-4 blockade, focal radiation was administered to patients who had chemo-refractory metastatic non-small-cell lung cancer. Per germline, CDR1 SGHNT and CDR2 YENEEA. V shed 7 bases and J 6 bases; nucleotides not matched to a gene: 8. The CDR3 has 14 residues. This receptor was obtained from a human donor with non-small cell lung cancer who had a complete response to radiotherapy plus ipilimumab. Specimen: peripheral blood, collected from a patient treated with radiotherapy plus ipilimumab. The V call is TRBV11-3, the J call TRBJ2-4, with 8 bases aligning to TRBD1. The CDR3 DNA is TGTGCCAGCACCTTGACAGGGGCAAGAAACATTCAGTACTTC. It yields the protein CASTLTGARNIQYF.